Listed below are T cell receptor beta chains from one sample, sequenced in a study of T cell repertoires in cytomegalovirus infection. TCRdb re-derived calls from the reads in MiXCR, one entry per CDR3 protein. The sample shows about 52,000 distinct CDR3 sequences, about 20% of them seen only once. These receptors are not linked to any known antigen. This sample comprised CD8+ T cells from cultured PBMCs, obtained from culture after CMV antigen stimulation. These receptor sequences come from a human donor in good health (CMV status not recorded). Some clones in this sample may be carry-over from other donors' samples. CDR3s include the opening cysteine and the closing phenylalanine or tryptophan. D genes are given only for firm matches. Clone size is stated in some rows and not others, as once, few, many or a class when expanded.

V	J	size	D	DNA	CDR3
TRBV5-4	TRBJ2-2	NA	NA	TGTGCCAGCAGCTTGGAGGGACAAAGGAACACCGGGGAGCTGTTTTTT	CASSLEGQRNTGELFF
TRBV4-1	TRBJ2-2	few	NA	TGCGCCAGCAGCTACAGCGGGGAGCTGTTTTTT	CASSYSGELFF
TRBV30	TRBJ1-1	NA	NA	TGTGCCTGGATGTACAGGAACACTGAAGCTTTCTTT	CAWMYRNTEAFF
TRBV10-3	TRBJ2-2	NA	TRBD2	TGTGCCATCATGAAGTCAGCCGCCGCGGGGGGTATCACCGGGGAGCTGTTTTTT	CAIMKSAAAGGITGELFF
TRBV7-8	TRBJ1-1	many	NA	TGTGCCAGCAGCTTAGCGACGCCAACCGGGAACACTGAAGCTTTCTTT	CASSLATPTGNTEAFF
TRBV4-1	TRBJ1-6	few	NA	TGCGCCAGCAGTATTAGTTGGTCTAACTGGCGTTCACCCCTCCACTTT	CASSISWSNWRSPLHF
TRBV24-1	TRBJ2-1	NA	TRBD1	TGTGCCACCAGTGATATGGACAGGGTTTCAAAGTTCTTC	CATSDMDRVSKFF
TRBV19	TRBJ1-2	NA	NA	TGTGCCAGTACGCCGCAGGGCTATGGCTACACCTTC	CASTPQGYGYTF
TRBV10-3	TRBJ2-5	few	TRBD1	TGTGCCATCAGGACAGGGATGGAAGAGACCCAGTACTTC	CAIRTGMEETQYF
TRBV11-2	TRBJ1-1	NA	NA	TGTGCCAGCAGCTTAGAACAGGGCGTCAGTTTGAACACTGAAGCTTTCTTT	CASSLEQGVSLNTEAFF
TRBV7-8	TRBJ2-5	few	TRBD2	TGTGCCAGCAGCCTGGGACTAGTCGAAGAGACCCAGTACTTC	CASSLGLVEETQYF
TRBV7-8	TRBJ2-7	few	TRBD1	TGTGCCAGCAGCTGGAGGACAGGTCCCGACGAGCAGTACTTC	CASSWRTGPDEQYF
TRBV7-9	TRBJ1-5	NA	NA	TGTGCCAGCAGCCAGTACCCGGGGGGCAGGGAGCCCCAGCATTTT	CASSQYPGGREPQHF
TRBV7-3	TRBJ1-1	few	NA	TGTGCCAGCAGCTTAAATCCCGGTCTGAACACTGAAGCTTTCTTT	CASSLNPGLNTEAFF
TRBV7-6	TRBJ2-1	NA	NA	TGTGCCAGCAGCTTACGAGACGGGGTAACTTACAATGAGCAGTTCTTC	CASSLRDGVTYNEQFF
TRBV7-8	TRBJ1-4	NA	NA	TGTGCCAGCAGCTACTCGGCCTACATTAATGAAAAACTGTTTTTT	CASSYSAYINEKLFF
TRBV5-6	TRBJ2-4	NA	NA	TGTGCCAGCAGCATACTAGCCAAAAACAGTCAGTACTTC	CASSILAKNSQYF
TRBV7-3	TRBJ2-1	once	NA	TGTGCCAGCAGCTTAAAGATGAATGAGCAGTTCTTC	CASSLKMNEQFF
TRBV7-2	TRBJ2-3	few	NA	TGTGCCAGCAGCTTTCTGAGGGGAGGCACAGATACGCAGTATTTT	CASSFLRGGTDTQYF
TRBV7-9	TRBJ1-2	few	NA	TGTGCCAGCAGCTTCGCAGACAGATCCTATGGCTACACCTTC	CASSFADRSYGYTF
TRBV7-3	TRBJ2-2	NA	NA	TGTGCCAGCAGCTCGGGCACCGGGGAGCTGTTTTTT	CASSSGTGELFF
TRBV7-2	TRBJ2-5	NA	TRBD1	TGTGCCAGCAGCCCAGTGACAGGGCGAGAGACCCAGTACTTC	CASSPVTGRETQYF
TRBV9	TRBJ1-2	NA	NA	TGTGCCAGCAGCGCCCCTCGTGGGGGGGCGGTTGGCTACACCTTC	CASSAPRGGAVGYTF
TRBV6-1	TRBJ2-2	NA	NA	TGTGCCAGCAAAGGAAAAGGGACGGCCGGGGAGCTGTTTTTT	CASKGKGTAGELFF
TRBV4-1	TRBJ2-5	few	NA	TGCGCCAGCAGCCAAGGACAGTTAGAGACCCAGTACTTC	CASSQGQLETQYF
TRBV12-3/TRBV12-4	TRBJ2-3	few	TRBD2	TGTGCCAGCAGCACCGGGACTAGCGGGGGGACAGCTAGCACAGATACGCAGTATTTT	CASSTGTSGGTASTDTQYF
TRBV7-8	TRBJ2-3	many	NA	TGTGCCAGCAGCGCTGCGGGCCCAACGTATACGCAGTATTTT	CASSAAGPTYTQYF
TRBV5-6	TRBJ2-5	few	TRBD2	TGTGCCAGCAGCTTGGTTTTAGCGGGGGGCCGGGAGACCCAGTACTTC	CASSLVLAGGRETQYF
TRBV27	TRBJ1-1	NA	TRBD1	TGTGCCAGCAGTCGAGGGACAGTGAACACTGAAGCTTTCTTT	CASSRGTVNTEAFF
TRBV4-1	TRBJ1-2	NA	NA	TGCGCCAGCAATGGGGGGGGATTCGGCTACACCTTC	CASNGGGFGYTF
TRBV4-1	TRBJ1-1	NA	NA	TGCGCCAGCAGCCAAGACGCCGGGACCCTCCCTCGGGAAGCTTTCTTT	CASSQDAGTLPREAFF
TRBV4-3	TRBJ1-5	few	NA	TGCGCCAGCAGCCAAGATACGGGGGGTGTTCAGCCCCAGCATTTT	CASSQDTGGVQPQHF
TRBV7-9	TRBJ2-1	few	NA	TGTGCCAGCAACACCCCAGGGGGGCAGGGCACGCGGGATGAGCAGTTCTTC	CASNTPGGQGTRDEQFF
TRBV7-6	TRBJ2-1	few	NA	TGTGCCAGCAGCTTAGCGGGGGGCCGGAATGAGCAGTTCTTC	CASSLAGGRNEQFF
TRBV19	TRBJ2-7	NA	NA	TGTGCCAGTAGTACTCTGGACTTACCCTACGAGCAGTACTTC	CASSTLDLPYEQYF
TRBV7-8	TRBJ1-4	NA	NA	TGTGCCAGCAGCTCCCGAGGAGGGGTCAACGAAAAACTGTTTTTT	CASSSRGGVNEKLFF
TRBV11-2	TRBJ2-7	few	NA	TGTGCCAGCAGCTCCTACGAGCAGTACTTC	CASSSYEQYF
TRBV10-3	TRBJ1-1	NA	NA	TGTGCCATCAGCTGGGAGGGCCGGGAAGCTTTCTTT	CAISWEGREAFF
TRBV7-6	TRBJ2-6	few	NA	TGTGCCAGCAGCAAGCAACGGGCAAGGTCTGGGGCCAACGTCCTGACTTTC	CASSKQRARSGANVLTF
TRBV7-6	TRBJ2-3	NA	TRBD2	TGTGCCAGCACCCAAGGTGCGGGGGTTAATACGCAGTATTTT	CASTQGAGVNTQYF
TRBV28	TRBJ1-1	few	TRBD1	TGTGCCAGCAGTCTGGGACAGCGGGCGAACACTGAAGCTTTCTTT	CASSLGQRANTEAFF
TRBV4-1	TRBJ2-1	NA	NA	TGCGCCAGCAGCCACGGCAGGGTTGCTGAGCAGTTCTTC	CASSHGRVAEQFF
TRBV12-5	TRBJ1-1	few	NA	TGTGCTAGTGGTTTGGTGAGATCAGGGTCTGAAGCTTTCTTT	CASGLVRSGSEAFF
TRBV11-1	TRBJ2-7	few	NA	TGTGCCAGCAGCCCTTACCCCCCGAGCTCCTACGAGCAGTACTTC	CASSPYPPSSYEQYF
TRBV7-2	TRBJ2-2	many	NA	TGTGCCAGCAGCTATAGCCCGTGGGTCAGGAACACCGGGGAGCTGTTTTTT	CASSYSPWVRNTGELFF
TRBV7-8	TRBJ1-2	NA	NA	TGTGCCAGCAGCTTAGGAAATAAGCCAGTCTATGGCTACACCTTC	CASSLGNKPVYGYTF
TRBV7-8	TRBJ2-3	few	TRBD2	TGTGCCAGCAGCTCGAGGGTGGCTAGCGGCCCGATTTCAGATACGCAGTATTTT	CASSSRVASGPISDTQYF
TRBV6-2/TRBV6-3	TRBJ2-1	few	TRBD2	TGTGCCAGCAGTTACACTAGCGGGGGCCCCCAGTTCTTC	CASSYTSGGPQFF
TRBV18	TRBJ1-1	NA	NA	TGTGCCAGCTCACCGTGGACGACGTCGAACACTGAAGCTTTCTTT	CASSPWTTSNTEAFF
TRBV12-3/TRBV12-4	TRBJ2-5	once	TRBD2	TGTGCCAGCAGTCCTGTAGCGGGGGAGAACCAAGAGACCCAGTACTTC	CASSPVAGENQETQYF
TRBV28	TRBJ1-1	many	NA	TGTGCCAGCAGTCCCCAGGGGTACACTGAAGCTTTCTTT	CASSPQGYTEAFF
TRBV7-9	TRBJ2-4	NA	NA	TGTGCCAGCAGCGGATCAGAGGCCTCAGCCAAAAACATTCAGTACTTC	CASSGSEASAKNIQYF
TRBV6-1	TRBJ1-5	NA	NA	TGTGCCAGCAGTGAAGAACGGCTTTATAGCAATCAGCCCCAGCATTTT	CASSEERLYSNQPQHF